The entry that follows covers one TCR beta chain sequence. Its antigen is unknown. The CDR3 contains 14 residues. V dropped 2 bases and J dropped 6 bases, with 12 bases sitting between them. Looked up from germline, CDR1 is SGHRS and CDR2 is YFSETQ. The source of the sample is a study of early T cells in non-severe SARS-CoV-2 infection. Looking at the study overall: RNA in bulk from unsorted whole blood was sequenced, and chains were unpaired. Study results and caveats: A preference for anti-spike CD8 responses marked VDJdb matching, which missed private and CD4 specificities.

Unique molecular identifiers were attached to individual cDNA molecules. TCRdb called the 5' RACE reads again in MiXCR, with one record for every CDR3 protein. In the table there are roughly 29,000 distinct CDR3 sequences, around 4.4% of which are singletons. This TCR derives from an adult who was a healthcare worker with PCR-confirmed SARS-CoV-2 infection or an uninfected control (not recorded which). V and J are TRBV5-1 and TRBJ2-1; TRBD1 might be the D (6 bases). Sample: whole blood. In nucleotides, the CDR3 is TGCGCCAGCAGCTTAGCAGGGGCGACCAATGAGCAGTTCTTC. This gives the protein CASSLAGATNEQFF.